This T cell receptor (beta chain) was identified during a study of T cell changes during pregnancy in multiple sclerosis. Here immunoSEQ multiplex PCR was the method, and the copy in TCRdb shows in-frame clones only, minus some. This sample has about 55,000 clones, with 94% found just once. This clone was seen just once. Germline V CDR1 and CDR2: LNHDA, SQIVND (reference sequence). This CDR3 is 16 amino acids long. The V and J ends lost 6 bases and 2 bases respectively, with 17 bases between them. This receptor was obtained from a female donor with multiple sclerosis, enrolled in a pregnancy study. Sequences were derived from CD8+ T cells from peripheral blood mononuclear cells, sampled in the third trimester of pregnancy. The chain carries TRBV19 and TRBJ2-1; a possible D gene is TRBD2 (5 bases). The CDR3 sequence: CASSKYRGAPYNEQFF. CDR3 sequence (DNA): TGTGCCAGTAGCAAATACCGGGGTGCCCCCTACAATGAGCAGTTCTTC.